This T cell receptor (beta chain) was obtained from a study of shared clonotypes between healthy human individuals. CD4+ cells underwent separation, giving CD45RA+ naive and CD45RA-negative memory subsets. Whole-study results and caveats: Around 5.3% of naive CD4 clonotypes were shared across a handful of donors.

Profiling relied on immunoSEQ multiplex PCR, and the TCRdb table lists in-frame clones only, not all of them. The sample lists millions of clones; about 92% were seen once. As concerns this clone: Its antigen is currently unknown.

The CDR3 is made up of 14 amino acids. CDR1 is SGHNT, CDR2 YYREEE, per germline (reference sequence). V was trimmed by 6 bases and J by 3 bases, leaving 12 bases between them. Sequencing was performed on naive CD4+ T cells sorted from blood. Subset meaning: CD45RA+ positively selected. The clonotype comes from a man between 18 and 29 years old in good health. The gene calls are TRBV5-4 and TRBJ1-4; tentative D call: TRBD1 (5 bases). CDR3 amino acids: CASTVGVANEKLFF. The CDR3 DNA follows: TGTGCCAGCACCGTAGGGGTAGCTAATGAAAAACTGTTTTTT.